The 12 T cell receptor beta chains given below trace back to one sample, sequenced in a study of T-cell reconstitution after alpha-beta-depleted transplantation in children. A TCRbeta library incorporating unique molecular identifiers was prepared. TCRdb re-called the PCR reads with MiXCR, one entry per CDR3 protein. Of fewer than 400,000 distinct CDR3 sequences detected, 20% appear once; the ten largest clones hold around 3.9%. This sample comprised PBMCs from the stem cell graft donor, obtained from the stem cell graft. Source of these receptors: a human donor who donated a stem cell graft to a child with acute myeloid leukemia.

This clonotype came up a few times. The genes are TRBV5-5 and TRBJ2-2, with no clear D. CDR1 is SGHKS and CDR2 is YYEKEE in the germline V gene (reference sequence). Deletions cut 3 bases from V and 4 bases from J, with 7 bases between. The CDR3 covers 13 residues. DNA of the CDR3: TGTGCCAGCAGCTGGACGAGCACCGGGGAGCTGTTTTTT. Amino acid sequence: CASSWTSTGELFF.

This clonotype was detected many times. The chain combines TRBV3-1 with TRBJ2-1, with TRBD2 as a possible D gene (6 bases). CDR1 is LGHDT, CDR2 YNNKEL, per germline (reference sequence). Trimming shortened V by 2 bases and J by 1 base, and 12 bases separated the two germline ends. The CDR3 has 16 amino acids. The CDR3 here is CASSQTSRSSYNEQFF. CDR3 DNA: TGTGCCAGCAGCCAAACTAGCAGGAGTTCCTACAATGAGCAGTTCTTC.

This sequence joins TRBV12-5 and TRBJ2-7; possibly TRBD2 for D (5 bases). Germline V CDR1 and CDR2: LGHNT, FRNRAP. V lost 4 bases to trimming and J lost 9 bases, with 10 bases between them. The CDR3 totals 11 residues. The CDR3 sequence: CASGSSEGQYF. The DNA for the CDR3 is TGTGCTAGTGGTTCCTCCGAGGGGCAGTACTTC.

This clonotype was counted many times. The CDR3 here is CASSYSTDTQYF. For the CDR3, the DNA is TGTGCCAGCAGCTATTCCACAGATACGCAGTATTTT. This sequence joins TRBV12-3 or TRBV12-4 and TRBJ2-3; no definite D call. This CDR3 contains 12 residues. The V and J ends lost 6 bases and 2 bases respectively, with 6 bases between them.

This clonotype was seen a few times. CDR3 nucleotides: TGTGCCAGCAGCCAAGATGCCCCTACCAGGGGCGACAATGAGCAGTTCTTC. Translated: CASSQDAPTRGDNEQFF. This chain uses TRBV4-2 with TRBJ2-1; maybe TRBD1 (6 bases). Germline V gene data show CDR1 as LGHNA and CDR2 as YNFKEQ. V lost 0 bases and J 5 bases, leaving 17 bases between the germline ends. This CDR3 comprises 17 residues.

V usage is TRBV11-2 and J usage is TRBJ2-5, with 11 bases lining up with TRBD2. The CDR3 loop spans 16 amino acids. Unmatched junction bases numbered 5, after V lost 0 bases and J lost 5 bases. Germline-derived CDR1 and CDR2 are SGHAT and FQNNGV. The CDR3 loop reads CASSLDLPSGRETQYF. CDR3 nucleotide sequence: TGTGCCAGCAGCTTAGATCTGCCTAGCGGGAGGGAGACCCAGTACTTC.

This clonotype came up a few times. This rearrangement joins TRBV12-3 or TRBV12-4 to TRBJ2-1; D remains unclear. This CDR3 has 16 amino acids. The ends were cut back, 6 bases at V and 0 bases at J, with 15 bases in the middle. In DNA form, the CDR3 reads TGTGCCAGCAGCCCCCAACCCAGGAGCTCCTACAATGAGCAGTTCTTC. Translation gives CASSPQPRSSYNEQFF.

This clonotype was counted only a few times. The rearrangement links TRBV5-1 to TRBJ2-1; 7 positions match TRBD2. The germline V gene has CDR1 SGHRS and CDR2 YFSETQ. With 0 bases clipped from V and 6 bases from J, the junction kept 6 bases outside the gene matches. The CDR3 covers 15 residues. DNA of the CDR3: TGCGCCAGCAGCTTGGTGGGCGGGAGCGTCAATGAGCAGTTCTTC. As protein: CASSLVGGSVNEQFF.

V gene TRBV2 combines with J gene TRBJ2-1, with a possible D match to TRBD2 (6 bases). This CDR3 comprises 13 residues. Germline V CDR1 and CDR2: SNHLY, FYNNEI. With 6 bases removed from V and 8 bases from J, the gap between germline ends came to 14 bases. CDR3 sequence reads: CASSEPLAYEQFF. Here the CDR3 DNA reads TGTGCCAGCAGCGAACCACTAGCATATGAGCAGTTCTTC.

The rearrangement uses TRBV10-3 and TRBJ2-5; 7 positions agree with TRBD1. This CDR3 spans 14 amino acids. The J segment lost 4 bases and the V segment lost 4 bases, leaving 6 bases of the junction unmatched. Germline V CDR1 and CDR2: ENHRY, SYGVKD. Written as DNA, the CDR3 is TGTGCCATCAGTGCGACAGGGATAAGAGAGACCCAGTACTTC. Its protein product is CAISATGIRETQYF.

This clonotype has at least ten counts. This sequence joins TRBV12-3 or TRBV12-4 and TRBJ2-7; 8 nucleotides align to TRBD2. This CDR3 is 15 amino acids long. Trimming cost V 4 bases and J 6 bases; bases outside gene matches: 11. CDR3 sequence reads: CASSSTSAGGLEQYF. CDR3 nucleotides: TGTGCCAGCAGTTCCACCAGCGCGGGAGGTCTCGAGCAGTACTTC.

In its sample, this clonotype was seen a few times. The V and J genes are TRBV24-1 and TRBJ2-1; a weak D match, TRBD2 (6 bases). Germline values: CDR1 KGHDR, CDR2 SFDVKD. The CDR3 is made up of 12 amino acids. Trimming cost V 5 bases and J 10 bases, with 11 bases left between them. The CDR3 is CATSGGRQEQFF. CDR3 coding DNA: TGTGCCACCAGTGGTGGGAGGCAGGAGCAGTTCTTC.